This T cell receptor beta chain stems from a study of T cell repertoires in cytomegalovirus infection. Study-level information: Recently identified HLA-C-restricted CMV epitopes were used, and well-studied HLA-B-restricted CMV epitopes were used as well. Public TCR beta signatures were indicative of both CMV infection and a matching HLA type. Study observations and caveats: Clonotype analysis showed dominance of the ex vivo response by HLA-C-restricted CMV-specific TCR beta clonotypes. Identification of carriers of CMV plus the relevant HLA was achieved through cumulative public TCR beta family frequency.

This CDR3 contains 18 residues. Germline CDR1 SEHNR, CDR2 FQNEAQ (reference sequence). V gave up 7 bases and J gave up 2 bases, with 23 bases separating them. Using its own MiXCR run on the reads, TCRdb lists one record per CDR3 protein. The table lists around 710,000 distinct CDR3 sequences, 25% to 30% of them singletons, with about 12% in the top ten. This clonotype was found a few times. Its antigen is not known. This receptor was obtained from a human donor in good health (CMV status not recorded). Some clones in this sample may be carry-over from other donors' samples. The chain uses TRBV7-9 and TRBJ1-4; tentatively, D is TRBD1 (6 bases). The sample was cultured CD8+ T cells from PBMCs, taken from culture after CMV antigen stimulation. In DNA, the CDR3 is TGTGCCAGCAACTACATATCCCCGGGGGGCATCACTAATGAAAAACTGTTTTTT. It specifies CASNYISPGGITNEKLFF.